This TCR beta chain was recorded in a study of blood T cell repertoires in COVID-19. Looking at the study overall: The analysed material was cDNA or gDNA that came from T cells, B-cell-depleted T cells, or PBMCs.

The CDR3 sequence is 12 residues long. Looked up from germline, CDR1 is KGHDR and CDR2 is SFDVKD. Trimming shortened V by 1 base and J by 8 bases, and 7 bases separated the two germline ends. Original analysis: Nucleated cell number was recorded as an estimate derived from reference gene primer amplification. Using immunoSEQ multiplex PCR, the repertoire was profiled, and TCRdb retains in-frame clones only, with some absent. V, J and clone size are taken as reported in that table, and D and trimming were inferred from the DNA itself. The sample lists around 250,000 clones, roughly 80% occurring once. This study enrolled people aged about 18 to 100 from around 26 US geographic areas. Donors were grouped by their self-reported clinical history.

The chain is built from TRBV24-1 and TRBJ1-2; D might be TRBD1 (5 bases). The sequencing sample was made of PBMCs or T cells enriched from blood (not recorded which). The receptor comes from a man aged 30 to 45 with acute COVID-19. The CDR3 region is CATSDFRGGYTF. The CDR3 DNA reads TGTGCCACCAGTGATTTCCGGGGGGGCTACACCTTC.